The 9 T cell receptor beta chains below all came from one sample that was sequenced in a study of radiation and T cells in renal cell carcinoma (dated by TCRdb to 2020 to 2022). Library method: the immunoSEQ multiplex PCR assay. TCRdb holds this immuneACCESS table with in-frame rearrangements only. Some clones are missing; in checked studies, unresolved V genes explain under half, and the rest has no known cause. Present in this sample are just over 150,000 clones, over 80% of which were seen just once. The ten largest clones add up to 10% to 15% of the sample. The time point label of this sample denotes: blood 2 weeks post-SBRT. This specimen's treatment or condition label, interpreted: 15 Gy SBRT to primary tumor, nephrectomy 4 weeks later. Source: blood, taken from a patient whose treatment included radiotherapy and nephrectomy. The origin of the receptors is a woman between 45 and 65 years old with renal cell carcinoma.

This clone appeared once. At one of its ends the junction is not consistent with the germline gene, which may arise from a read error. The rearrangement joins TRBV7-2 to TRBJ2-5, with 11 nucleotides matching TRBD2. The CDR3 loop spans 14 amino acids. Germline V gene data show CDR1 as SGHTA and CDR2 as FQGNSA. The CDR3 DNA reads TGTGCCAGCACCTTAGCGGGGGGGGCAGAGACCCAGTACTTC. Residues: CASTLAGGAETQYF.

In its sample, this clone was seen once. The rearrangement joins TRBV4-1 to TRBJ2-1, with 9 bases matching TRBD2. CDR1 is MGHRA, CDR2 YSYEKL, per germline. V lost 1 base to trimming and J lost 7 bases; unmatched junction nucleotides: 5. The CDR3 is 15 amino acids. The CDR3 spells CASSQVAGEGNEQFF. The CDR3 nucleotides read TGCGCCAGCAGCCAAGTAGCGGGGGAGGGGAATGAGCAGTTCTTC.

The gene calls are TRBV30 and TRBJ2-7; a possible D gene is TRBD1 (6 bases). V lost 0 bases, J lost 0 bases, and 21 bases lay in between. The V gene's germline CDR1 is GTSNPN and CDR2 SVGIG (reference sequence). The CDR3 runs to 18 residues. CDR3 protein: CAWSVRTLQGFTSYEQYF. The DNA for the CDR3 is TGTGCCTGGAGTGTTCGAACGCTTCAGGGGTTCACCTCCTACGAGCAGTACTTC. Full variable domain (outside the CDR3, taken from reference TRBV30 and TRBJ2-7): SQTIHQWPATLVQPVGSPLSLECTVEGTSNPNLYWYRQAAGRGLQLLFYSVGIGQISSEVPQNLSASRPQDRQFILSSKKLLLSDSGFYLCAWSVRTLQGFTSYEQYFGPGTRLTVT.

This rearrangement joins TRBV4-2 to TRBJ1-2; D possibly corresponds to TRBD1 (5 bases). This CDR3 has 14 amino acids. Germline CDR1 is LGHNA and CDR2 is YNFKEQ. Trimming cost V 1 base and J 3 bases, with 9 bases left between them. The CDR3 region is CASSQVGQHYGYTF. For the CDR3, the DNA is TGTGCCAGCAGCCAAGTGGGGCAGCACTATGGCTACACCTTC.

This clone has just one count. The chain couples TRBV19 to TRBJ1-1; 8 bases align to TRBD1. The germline CDR1 and CDR2 sequences are LNHDA and SQIVND (reference sequence). The CDR3 spans 15 residues. Unmatched junction bases numbered 4, after V lost 3 bases and J lost 1 base. The CDR3 DNA reads as TGTGCCAGTAGTATTCAGGGGGCTTCGAACACTGAAGCTTTCTTT. Residues: CASSIQGASNTEAFF. The full variable domain, with the rest looked up from reference TRBV19 and TRBJ1-1, is DGGITQSPKYLFRKEGQNVTLSCEQNLNHDAMYWYRQDPGQGLRLIYYSQIVNDFQKGDIAEGYSVSREKKESFPLTVTSAQKNPTAFYLCASSIQGASNTEAFFGQGTRLTVV.

The chain is built from TRBV2 and TRBJ1-2; D gene unclear. Looked up from germline, CDR1 is SNHLY and CDR2 is FYNNEI. This CDR3 is 12 amino acids long. Trimming shortened V by 5 bases and J by 7 bases, and 11 bases separated the two germline ends. In DNA form, the CDR3 reads TGTGCCAGCAGTCTCCTCTGGGGTGGCTACACCTTC. Translated: CASSLLWGGYTF.

This clone has a handful of counts. V is TRBV5-4 and J is TRBJ1-1, with a possible D match to TRBD1 (6 bases). V was trimmed by 2 bases and J by 7 bases, leaving 12 bases between them. The CDR3 covers 13 residues. Germline V gene lookup returns CDR1 SGHNT and CDR2 YYREEE (reference sequence). CDR3 amino acids: CASSLGGTGEAFF. DNA of the CDR3: TGTGCCAGCAGCTTAGGGGGAACGGGTGAAGCTTTCTTT.

V usage is TRBV9 and J usage is TRBJ1-4, with D hard to call. Germline-derived CDR1 and CDR2 are SGDLS and YYNGEE. This CDR3 comprises 14 residues. V was pared by 1 base and J by 4 bases, with 8 bases between. This CDR3 is CASSVWADNEKLFF. CDR3 in DNA: TGTGCCAGCAGCGTATGGGCGGATAATGAAAAACTGTTTTTT.

This chain connects TRBV6-1 to TRBJ1-2; TRBD1 matches at 7 bases. The length of the CDR3 is 12 residues. Germline V gives CDR1 MNHNS, CDR2 SASEGT. The V gene end was trimmed by 6 bases and the J gene end by 11 bases; junction bases not matched to a gene: 9. The CDR3 reads CASSAGTAYYTF. Written as DNA, the CDR3 is TGTGCCAGCAGCGCCGGGACAGCTTATTACACCTTC.